This passage covers 7 T cell receptor beta chains from one sample sequenced in a study of identifying expanded T cells in peripheral blood. Clones were read by immunoSEQ multiplex PCR, and TCRdb kept only the in-frame ones, dropping some. This table has 100,000 to 110,000 clones, 80% to 90% appearing once. The sample taken for sequencing was blood. These receptors were taken from a person aged 18 to 70 in good health.

This clone is a singleton in its sample. This chain connects TRBV7-3 to TRBJ1-6; unclear D gene. The CDR3 has 14 residues. Germline loops: CDR1 SGHTA, CDR2 FQGTGA. V lost 1 base and J 10 bases, leaving 11 bases between the germline ends. The chain's CDR3 is CASSLSHDGSPLHF. For the CDR3, the DNA is TGTGCCAGCAGCTTAAGTCATGATGGATCACCCCTCCACTTT.

The J gene is TRBJ2-5, the V gene TRBV5-1; 9 bases are shared with TRBD1. The V segment lost 1 base and the J segment 4 bases; nucleotides outside the gene matches: 5. CDR1 and CDR2 from the germline V gene are SGHRS and YFSETQ. The CDR3 consists of 15 residues. The CDR3 loop reads CASSLRTGALETQYF. DNA of the CDR3: TGCGCCAGCAGCTTGAGGACAGGGGCGCTAGAGACCCAGTACTTC. Full variable domain (missing parts from reference TRBV5-1 and TRBJ2-5): KAGVTQTPRYLIKTRGQQVTLSCSPISGHRSVSWYQQTPGQGLQFLFEYFSETQRNKGNFPGRFSGRQFSNSRSEMNVSTLELGDSALYLCASSLRTGALETQYFGPGTRLLVL.

This clone was counted a few times. The chain uses TRBV14 and TRBJ1-1, with a weak D call TRBD1 (5 bases). Trimming pared 0 bases from V and 5 bases from J, leaving 13 bases between. This CDR3 comprises 15 residues. The V gene's germline CDR1 is SGHDN and CDR2 FVKESK. CDR3 sequence: CASSQEGPARTEAFF. CDR3 in DNA: TGTGCCAGCAGCCAAGAGGGGCCCGCGCGGACTGAAGCTTTCTTT.

CDR3 amino acids: CASSPGKGGPSYEQYF. CDR3 DNA sequence: TGTGCCAGCAGCCCCGGCAAGGGCGGGCCCTCCTACGAGCAGTACTTC. The rearrangement joins TRBV5-6 to TRBJ2-7, with D tentatively TRBD2 (5 bases). The germline V gene has CDR1 SGHDT and CDR2 YYEEEE. CDR3 length: 16 amino acids. The V end lost 4 bases, the J end lost 0 bases, and 17 bases lay between the germline ends.

The rearrangement joins TRBV2 to TRBJ2-1; TRBD1 or TRBD2 may be the D gene (5 bases each). V was clipped by 5 bases and J by 0 bases, with 14 bases between them. Germline CDR1 reads SNHLY; CDR2 reads FYNNEI. The CDR3 runs to 16 residues. CDR3 sequence reads: CASSRDGISSYNEQFF. CDR3 DNA: TGTGCCAGCAGTCGGGACGGAATTAGCTCCTACAATGAGCAGTTCTTC.

This clone has more than one count but fewer than ten. The V and J genes are TRBV9 and TRBJ2-7; no reliable D call. With 0 bases removed from V and 0 bases from J, the gap between germline ends came to 7 bases. This CDR3 has 14 amino acids. Germline lookup yields CDR1 SGDLS and CDR2 YYNGEE. CDR3 in amino acids: CASSVATGSYEQYF. The CDR3, as DNA: TGTGCCAGCAGCGTAGCTACTGGCTCCTACGAGCAGTACTTC.

J is TRBJ1-1 and V is TRBV6-5, with D perhaps TRBD1 (5 bases). V was trimmed by 2 bases and J by 10 bases, leaving 14 bases between them. The germline V gene encodes CDR1 MNHEY and CDR2 SVGAGI. CDR3 size: 13 residues. DNA for the CDR3: TGTGCCAGCAGTTACCAGGGAGAGCCGGGAGCTTTCTTT. This codes for CASSYQGEPGAFF.